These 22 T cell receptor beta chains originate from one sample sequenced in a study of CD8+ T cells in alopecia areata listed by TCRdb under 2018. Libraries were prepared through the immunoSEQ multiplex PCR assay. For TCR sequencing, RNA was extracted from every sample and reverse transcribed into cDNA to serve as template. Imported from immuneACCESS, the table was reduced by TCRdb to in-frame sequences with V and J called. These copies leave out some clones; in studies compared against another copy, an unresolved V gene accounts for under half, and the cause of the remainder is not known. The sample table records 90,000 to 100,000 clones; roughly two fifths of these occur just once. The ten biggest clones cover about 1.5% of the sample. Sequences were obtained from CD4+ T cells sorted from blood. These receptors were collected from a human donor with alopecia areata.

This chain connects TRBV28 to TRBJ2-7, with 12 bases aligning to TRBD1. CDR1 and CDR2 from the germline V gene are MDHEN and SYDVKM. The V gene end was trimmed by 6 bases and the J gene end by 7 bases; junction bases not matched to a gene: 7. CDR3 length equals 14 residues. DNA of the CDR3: TGTGCCAGCAGGCCCGGGACAGGGGGCGCGGAGCAGTACTTC. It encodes CASRPGTGGAEQYF.

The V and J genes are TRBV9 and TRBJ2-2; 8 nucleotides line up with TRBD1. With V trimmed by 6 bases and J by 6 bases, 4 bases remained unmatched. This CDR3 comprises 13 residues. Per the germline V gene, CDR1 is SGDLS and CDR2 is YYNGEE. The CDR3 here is CASTRTGSGELFF. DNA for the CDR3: TGTGCCAGCACCCGGACAGGGTCCGGGGAGCTGTTTTTT.

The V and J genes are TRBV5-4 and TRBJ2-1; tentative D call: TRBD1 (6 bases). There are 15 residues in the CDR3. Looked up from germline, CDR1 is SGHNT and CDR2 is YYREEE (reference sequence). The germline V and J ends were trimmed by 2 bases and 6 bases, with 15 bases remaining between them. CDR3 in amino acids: CASSLKQGILNEQFF. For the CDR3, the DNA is TGTGCCAGCAGCTTAAAACAGGGTATTCTCAATGAGCAGTTCTTC.

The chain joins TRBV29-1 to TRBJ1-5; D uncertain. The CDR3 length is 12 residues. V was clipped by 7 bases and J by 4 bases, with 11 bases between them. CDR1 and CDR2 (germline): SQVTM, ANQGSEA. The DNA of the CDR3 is TGCAGCGCCCTAGTGGGGAATCAGCCCCAGCATTTT. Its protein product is CSALVGNQPQHF.

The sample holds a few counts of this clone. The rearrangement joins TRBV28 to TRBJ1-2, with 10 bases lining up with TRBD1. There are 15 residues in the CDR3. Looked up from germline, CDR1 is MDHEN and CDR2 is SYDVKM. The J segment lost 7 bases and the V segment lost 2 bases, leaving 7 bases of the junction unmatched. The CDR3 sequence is CASSLLLTGGGGYTF. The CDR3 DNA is TGTGCCAGCAGTTTACTCTTGACAGGGGGCGGTGGCTACACCTTC.

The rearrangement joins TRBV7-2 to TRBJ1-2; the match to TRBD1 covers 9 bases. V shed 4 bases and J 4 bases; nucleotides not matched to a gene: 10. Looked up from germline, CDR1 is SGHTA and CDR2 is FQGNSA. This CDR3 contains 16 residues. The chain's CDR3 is CASSSKTGTGLYGYTF. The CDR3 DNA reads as TGTGCCAGCAGCTCAAAGACCGGGACAGGGCTCTATGGCTACACCTTC.

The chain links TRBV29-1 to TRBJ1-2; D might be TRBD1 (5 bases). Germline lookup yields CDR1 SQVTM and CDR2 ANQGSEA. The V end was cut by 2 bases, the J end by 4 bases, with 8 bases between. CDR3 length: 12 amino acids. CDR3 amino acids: CSVELGGYGYTF. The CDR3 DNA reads TGCAGCGTTGAATTGGGGGGCTATGGCTACACCTTC.

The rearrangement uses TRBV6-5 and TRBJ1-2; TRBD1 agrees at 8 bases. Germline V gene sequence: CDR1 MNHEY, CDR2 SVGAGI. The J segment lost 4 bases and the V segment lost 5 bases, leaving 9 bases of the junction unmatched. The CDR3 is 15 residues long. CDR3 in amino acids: CASSADRASVYGYTF. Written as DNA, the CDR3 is TGTGCCAGCAGTGCGGACAGGGCTTCGGTCTATGGCTACACCTTC.

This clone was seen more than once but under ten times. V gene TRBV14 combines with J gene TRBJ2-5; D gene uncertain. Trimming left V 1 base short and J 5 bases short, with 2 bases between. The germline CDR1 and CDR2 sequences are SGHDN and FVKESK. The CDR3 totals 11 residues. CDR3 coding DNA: TGTGCCAGCAGCCAAGTGGAGACCCAGTACTTC. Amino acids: CASSQVETQYF.

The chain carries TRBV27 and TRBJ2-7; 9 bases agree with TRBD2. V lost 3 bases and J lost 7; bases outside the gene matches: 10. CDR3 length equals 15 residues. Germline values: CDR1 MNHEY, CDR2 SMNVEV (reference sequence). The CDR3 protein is CASSFGASGEEEQYF. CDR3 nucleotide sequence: TGTGCCAGCAGTTTTGGGGCTAGCGGGGAAGAGGAGCAGTACTTC.

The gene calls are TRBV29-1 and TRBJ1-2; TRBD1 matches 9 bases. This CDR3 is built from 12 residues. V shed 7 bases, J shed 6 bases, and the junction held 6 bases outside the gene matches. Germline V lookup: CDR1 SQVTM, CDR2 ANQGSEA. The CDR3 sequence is CSGTGQGDGYTF. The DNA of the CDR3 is TGCAGCGGTACGGGACAGGGTGATGGCTACACCTTC.

CDR3 nucleotide sequence: TGTGCCAGCAGTCTGGGACCCCGGAACAGGAACTATGGCTACACCTTC. This sequence encodes CASSLGPRNRNYGYTF. The chain combines TRBV11-2 with TRBJ1-2, with a weak D call TRBD1 (5 bases). In germline, CDR1 is SGHAT, CDR2 FQNNGV. Trimming pared 6 bases from V and 2 bases from J, leaving 19 bases between. The CDR3 has 16 residues.

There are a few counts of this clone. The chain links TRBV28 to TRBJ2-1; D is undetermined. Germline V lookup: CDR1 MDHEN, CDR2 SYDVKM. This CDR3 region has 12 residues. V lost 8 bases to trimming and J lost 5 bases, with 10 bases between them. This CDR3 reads CASALLNNEQFF. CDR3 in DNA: TGTGCCAGCGCTCTTCTTAACAATGAGCAGTTCTTC. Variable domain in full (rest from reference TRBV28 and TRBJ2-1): DVKVTQSSRYLVKRTGEKVFLECVQDMDHENMFWYRQDPGLGLRLIYFSYDVKMKEKGDIPEGYSVSREKKERFSLILESASTNQTSMYLCASALLNNEQFFGPGTRLTVL.

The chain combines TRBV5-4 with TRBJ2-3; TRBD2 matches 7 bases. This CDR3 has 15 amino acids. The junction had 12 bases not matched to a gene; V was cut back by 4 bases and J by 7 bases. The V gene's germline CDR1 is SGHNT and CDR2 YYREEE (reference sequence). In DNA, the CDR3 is TGTGCCAGCAGCCAGAGGACTAGAGATTCCCATACGCAGTATTTT. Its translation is CASSQRTRDSHTQYF.

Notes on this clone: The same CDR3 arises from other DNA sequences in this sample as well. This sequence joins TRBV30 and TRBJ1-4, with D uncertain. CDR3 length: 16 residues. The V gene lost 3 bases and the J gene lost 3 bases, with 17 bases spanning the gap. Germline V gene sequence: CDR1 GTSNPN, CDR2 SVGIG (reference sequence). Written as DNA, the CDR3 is TGTGCCTGGAGCGATACTTTCGGAGACCCTAATGAAAAACTGTTTTTT. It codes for CAWSDTFGDPNEKLFF.

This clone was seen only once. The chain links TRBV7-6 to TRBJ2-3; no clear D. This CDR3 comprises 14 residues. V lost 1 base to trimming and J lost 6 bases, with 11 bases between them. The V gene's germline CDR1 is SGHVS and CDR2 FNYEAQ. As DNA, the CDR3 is TGTGCCAGCAGCTTAGATGGTGGTCGGGATACGCAGTATTTT. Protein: CASSLDGGRDTQYF.

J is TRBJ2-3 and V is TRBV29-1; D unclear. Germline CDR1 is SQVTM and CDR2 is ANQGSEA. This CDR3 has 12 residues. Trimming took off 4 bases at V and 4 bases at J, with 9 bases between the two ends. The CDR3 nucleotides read TGCAGCGTTGGAGGTTCCCCAGATACGCAGTATTTT. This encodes CSVGGSPDTQYF.

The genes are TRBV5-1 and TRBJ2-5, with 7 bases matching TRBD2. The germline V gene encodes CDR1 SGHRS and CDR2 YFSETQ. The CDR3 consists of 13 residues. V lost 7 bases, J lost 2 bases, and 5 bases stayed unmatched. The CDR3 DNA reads TGCGCCAGCGGGCTCGGGGGGCAAGAGACCCAGTACTTC. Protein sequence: CASGLGGQETQYF.

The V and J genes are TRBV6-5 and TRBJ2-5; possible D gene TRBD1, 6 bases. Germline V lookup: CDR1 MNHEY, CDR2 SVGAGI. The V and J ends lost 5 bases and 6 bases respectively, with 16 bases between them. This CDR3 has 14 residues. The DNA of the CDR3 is TGTGCCAGCAGTACCGGACAGTTGGATCAGACCCAGTACTTC. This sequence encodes CASSTGQLDQTQYF.

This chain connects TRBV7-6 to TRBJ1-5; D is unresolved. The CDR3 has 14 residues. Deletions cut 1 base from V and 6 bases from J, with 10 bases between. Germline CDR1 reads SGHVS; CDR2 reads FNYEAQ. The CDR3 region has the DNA TGTGCCAGCAGCTTAGATGCGCAGATTCAGCCCCAGCATTTT. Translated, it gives CASSLDAQIQPQHF.

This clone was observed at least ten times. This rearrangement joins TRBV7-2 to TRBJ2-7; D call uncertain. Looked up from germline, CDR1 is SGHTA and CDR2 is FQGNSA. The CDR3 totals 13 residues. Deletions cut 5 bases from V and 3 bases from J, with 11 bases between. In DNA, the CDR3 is TGTGCCAGCAGCCAAAGCCCTTACTACGAGCAGTACTTC. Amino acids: CASSQSPYYEQYF.

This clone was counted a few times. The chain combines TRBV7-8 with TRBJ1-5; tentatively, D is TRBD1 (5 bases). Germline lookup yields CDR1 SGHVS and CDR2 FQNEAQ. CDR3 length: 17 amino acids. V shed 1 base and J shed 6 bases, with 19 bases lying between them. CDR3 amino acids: CASSLGLDGGTGQPQHF. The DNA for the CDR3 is TGTGCCAGCAGCTTAGGCTTGGACGGAGGAACAGGTCAGCCCCAGCATTTT.